This record covers a single T cell receptor (beta chain). This CDR3 comprises 14 residues. V was clipped by 2 bases and J by 1 base, with 9 bases between them. CDR1 and CDR2 from the germline V gene are SGHNT and YYREEE (reference sequence). Per the study methods: It was from reference gene primer amplification that nucleated cell counts were estimated. Profiled with immunoSEQ multiplex PCR; TCRdb holds only in-frame clones, not every one. The DNA gave D and trimming, while V, J and clone size come from that table. The sample contains about 97,000 clones, 84% of which appear only once. The sample is drawn from a study of blood T cell repertoires in COVID-19.

The chain has TRBV5-4 and TRBJ2-5; unclear D gene. The sequence was collected from a man in his forties with active or convalescent COVID-19. Sequenced: peripheral blood. CDR3 sequence reads: CASSFGSGQETQYF. The DNA of the CDR3 is TGTGCCAGCAGCTTTGGGTCAGGCCAAGAGACCCAGTACTTC.